This T cell receptor beta chain was recorded in a study of T cells in Graves' hyperthyroidism and ophthalmopathy. In the study overall: Pretreatment peripheral blood was obtained at initial diagnosis. Study conclusions and caveats: Blood also contained most expanded thyroid clonotypes above 0.001.

The CDR3 is made up of 14 amino acids. CDR1 and CDR2 (germline): SNHLY, FYNNEI. V was pared by 3 bases and J by 11 bases, with 18 bases between. Remarks on this clonotype: Its antigen remains unknown.

RNA transcripts yielded amplified TCR beta CDR3 regions. TCR CDR3 underwent first-round RT-PCR with the HTBI primer set. Using its own MiXCR run on the multiplex PCR reads, TCRdb lists one record per CDR3 protein. The sample lists around 300,000 distinct CDR3 sequences; roughly an eighth were seen once. The sample taken for sequencing was blood. The clonotype was recovered from a woman aged 40-49 years with Graves' hyperthyroidism. The chain couples TRBV2 to TRBJ2-3; TRBD2 might be the D (5 bases). Written as DNA, the CDR3 is TGTGCCAGCAGTGAGCGGGCCCTCAATGTGAAGCAGTATTTT. Protein product: CASSERALNVKQYF.